Included here is one T cell receptor beta chain sequence, with context. Its antigen remains unknown. Time point described: cycle 4 day 1 (C4D1), after five to seven weeks of nivolumab. Relapses following autologous stem cell transplantation were seen in all patients, with brentuximab vedotin exposure varying. Classifying best responses yielded complete response, partial response or progressive disease. The repertoire was sequenced with immunoSEQ multiplex PCR; TCRdb's copy has only in-frame clones and lacks some. The repertoire has approximately 38,000 clones, around 80% of them found once; the top ten carry roughly 9.8%. The data belong to a study of PD-1 blockade in classical Hodgkin lymphoma. Study-wide findings and caveats: Newly diagnosed patients were reported to start with lower TCR diversity than healthy donors. Newly diagnosed patients had diversity similar to the baseline diversity of complete responders.

Trimming removed 0 bases at V and 2 bases at J, with 9 bases between. This CDR3 contains 15 residues. The germline V gene encodes CDR1 MNHEY and CDR2 SMNVEV (reference sequence). This TCR derives from a human donor with classical Hodgkin lymphoma. The sequencing used peripheral blood mononuclear cells (PBMCs), collected before the fourth cycle of nivolumab. The rearrangement links TRBV27 to TRBJ2-3, with D maybe TRBD2 (7 bases). This chain's CDR3 is CASSLSGGPTDTQYF. In DNA form, the CDR3 reads TGTGCCAGCAGTTTATCCGGGGGGCCCACAGATACGCAGTATTTT.